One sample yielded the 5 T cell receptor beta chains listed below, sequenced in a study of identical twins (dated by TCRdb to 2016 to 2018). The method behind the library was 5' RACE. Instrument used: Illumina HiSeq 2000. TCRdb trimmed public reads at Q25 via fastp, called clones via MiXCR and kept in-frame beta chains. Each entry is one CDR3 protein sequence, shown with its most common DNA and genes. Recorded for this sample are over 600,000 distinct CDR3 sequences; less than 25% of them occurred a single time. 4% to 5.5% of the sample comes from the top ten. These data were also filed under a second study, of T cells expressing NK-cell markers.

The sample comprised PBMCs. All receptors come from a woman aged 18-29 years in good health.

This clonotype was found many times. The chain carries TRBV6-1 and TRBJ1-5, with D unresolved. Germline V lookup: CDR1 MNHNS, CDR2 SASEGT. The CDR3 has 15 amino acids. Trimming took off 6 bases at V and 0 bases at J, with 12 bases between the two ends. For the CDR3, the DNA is TGTGCCAGCAGCCCGACGGGCGATAGCAATCAGCCCCAGCATTTT. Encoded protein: CASSPTGDSNQPQHF.

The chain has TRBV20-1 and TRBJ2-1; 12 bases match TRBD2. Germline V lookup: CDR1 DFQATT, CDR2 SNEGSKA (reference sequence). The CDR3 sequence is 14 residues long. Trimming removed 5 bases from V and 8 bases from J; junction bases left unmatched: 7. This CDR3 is CSAASGGAMDEQFF. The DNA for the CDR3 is TGCAGTGCTGCTAGCGGGGGGGCCATGGATGAGCAGTTCTTC.

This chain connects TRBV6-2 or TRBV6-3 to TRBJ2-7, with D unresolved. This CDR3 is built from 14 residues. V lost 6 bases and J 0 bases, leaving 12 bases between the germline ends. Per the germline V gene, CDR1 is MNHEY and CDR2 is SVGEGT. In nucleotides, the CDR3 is TGTGCCAGCAGCGTGAGTCCAGCCTCCTACGAGCAGTACTTC. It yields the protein CASSVSPASYEQYF.

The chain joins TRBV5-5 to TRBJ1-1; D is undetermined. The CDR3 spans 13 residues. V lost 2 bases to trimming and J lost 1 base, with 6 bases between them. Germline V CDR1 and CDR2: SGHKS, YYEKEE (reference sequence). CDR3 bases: TGTGCCAGCAGCTTTTCACCGAACACTGAAGCTTTCTTT. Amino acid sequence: CASSFSPNTEAFF. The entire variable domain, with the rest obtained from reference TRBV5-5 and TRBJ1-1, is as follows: DAGVTQSPTHLIKTRGQQVTLRCSPISGHKSVSWYQQVLGQGPQFIFQYYEKEERGRGNFPDRFSARQFPNYSSELNVNALLLGDSALYLCASSFSPNTEAFFGQGTRLTVV.

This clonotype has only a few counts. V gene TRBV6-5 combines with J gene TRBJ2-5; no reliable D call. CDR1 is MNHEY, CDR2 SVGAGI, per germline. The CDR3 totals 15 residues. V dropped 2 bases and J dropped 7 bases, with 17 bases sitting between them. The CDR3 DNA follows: TGTGCCAGCAGTTACGCCCCGGGCCCGCATGGGACCCAGTACTTC. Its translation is CASSYAPGPHGTQYF.